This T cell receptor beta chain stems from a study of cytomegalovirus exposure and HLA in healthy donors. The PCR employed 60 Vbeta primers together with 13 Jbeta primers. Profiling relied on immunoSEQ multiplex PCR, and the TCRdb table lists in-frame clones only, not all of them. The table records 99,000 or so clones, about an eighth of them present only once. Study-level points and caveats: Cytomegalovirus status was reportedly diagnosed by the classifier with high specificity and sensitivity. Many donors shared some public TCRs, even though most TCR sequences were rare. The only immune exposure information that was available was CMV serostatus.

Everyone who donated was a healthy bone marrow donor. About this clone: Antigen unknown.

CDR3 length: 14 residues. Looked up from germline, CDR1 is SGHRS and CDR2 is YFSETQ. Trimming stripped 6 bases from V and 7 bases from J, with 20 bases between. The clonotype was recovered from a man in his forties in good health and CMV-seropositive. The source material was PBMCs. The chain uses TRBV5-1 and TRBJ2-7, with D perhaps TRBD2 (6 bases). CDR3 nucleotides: TGCGCCAGCACTCCCGGGACTGGGGTAGGAGAGCAGTACTTC. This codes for CASTPGTGVGEQYF.